This T cell receptor (beta chain) was obtained from a study of beta chain features in type 1 diabetes. Background on the study: Patients looked much like healthy donors when it came to age, gender and cell yields. Analysis included around 110,000,000 sorted cells drawn from all samples. Study results and limitations: The study found moderately but significantly shorter TCRB CDR3s in all four CD4+ subsets of Type 1 diabetes patients. For patients, the naive, central memory and Treg TCRB repertoires appeared more alike than for healthy donors.

The whole isolated RNA underwent reverse transcription, so sequencing captured expressed TCRB transcripts. The table came from immunoSEQ multiplex PCR; TCRdb's copy has only in-frame clones and leaves some out. The data show roughly 220,000 clones, 16% seen once. A note on this clone: No antigen is known for it.

Input material: naive CD4+ T cells from blood. This TCR was recovered from a man aged 25-45 years with type 1 diabetes.

Here the CDR3 DNA reads TGTGCCAGCAGCTTACTAGCGTTTTCCTACAATGAGCAGTTCTTC. It encodes CASSLLAFSYNEQFF. V gene TRBV13 combines with J gene TRBJ2-1; weak D call: TRBD2 (6 bases). The CDR3 sequence is 15 residues long. Germline V CDR1 and CDR2: PRHDT, FYEKMQ (reference sequence). V was pared by 2 bases and J by 1 base, with 9 bases between.